The present T cell receptor (beta chain) was sequenced within a study of blood T cell repertoires in COVID-19. Background on the study: Samples of COVID-19 (acute and convalescent) were obtained from the United States, Italy and Spain. T cells, B-cell-depleted T cells, or PBMCs provided the cDNA or gDNA that served as material.

Under the authors' procedure: Estimated nucleated cell counts came from reference gene primer amplification. Clones were sequenced by immunoSEQ multiplex PCR, and TCRdb holds only the in-frame ones, with some missing. The V and J calls and clone size were taken over from that table, and D and trimming were inferred from the DNA. The table includes 390,000 or so clones, around 89% detected once. The V and J ends lost 3 bases and 6 bases respectively, with 18 bases between them. In germline, CDR1 is MNHEY, CDR2 SMNVEV (reference sequence). This CDR3 is built from 16 residues. The V call is TRBV27, the J call TRBJ2-1, with a weak D call TRBD2 (6 bases). The sample was peripheral blood. The clonotype was recovered from a man between 18 and 35 years old with active or convalescent COVID-19. The CDR3 loop is CASSLSTGTGFNEQFF. The DNA for the CDR3 is TGTGCCAGCAGTTTGTCTACCGGGACTGGCTTCAATGAGCAGTTCTTC.